The sequence of this T cell receptor beta chain was determined in a study of blood T cell repertoires in COVID-19. The overall study: Italy, Spain and the United States were the sources of the convalescent and acute COVID-19 samples. T cells, B-cell-depleted T cells, or PBMCs supplied cDNA or gDNA.

Authors' analysis steps: Researchers report that nucleated cell counts were estimated from reference gene primer amplification. Libraries were prepared by immunoSEQ multiplex PCR; TCRdb keeps only in-frame clonotypes and omits some of them. Clone size and the V and J calls come from that table; the DNA yielded D and trimming. The table lists around 400,000 clones, roughly 91% of them singletons. Symptom resolution, clearance, or two negative PCRs marked donors in Cohort 3 as recovered. CDR3 size: 14 residues. Germline values: CDR1 KGHSH, CDR2 LQKENI. Trimming stripped 2 bases from V and 1 base from J, with 5 bases between.

The genes are TRBV18 and TRBJ1-4; no definite D call. This TCR came from a woman aged 30 to 39 who had recovered from COVID-19. Specimen: PBMCs or T cells enriched from blood (not recorded which). The CDR3 DNA reads TGTGCCAGCTCACCAGGCCAAACTAATGAAAAACTGTTTTTT. It translates to CASSPGQTNEKLFF.